A single sample is the source of the 27 T cell receptor beta chains below, sequenced in a study of PD-1 blockade in classical Hodgkin lymphoma. Every patient had relapsed following autologous stem cell transplantation, and cohorts differed in brentuximab vedotin exposure. Isolation of CD4+ T cells from thawed PBMCs was performed by magnetic negative selection. Generated by immunoSEQ multiplex PCR, the TCRdb table keeps only in-frame clones and is missing some. In the table there are around 34,000 clones, around nine tenths of which are singletons. The sample here was CD4+ T cells from blood, taken at baseline. The source is a human donor with classical Hodgkin lymphoma.

This sequence joins TRBV19 and TRBJ1-1; unclear D gene. The germline CDR1 and CDR2 sequences are LNHDA and SQIVND (reference sequence). There are 10 residues in the CDR3. V shed 9 bases and J shed 1 base, with 3 bases lying between them. CDR3 residues: CASKNTEAFF. Here the CDR3 DNA reads TGTGCCAGCAAGAACACTGAAGCTTTCTTT.

This clone was detected a few times. The chain has TRBV5-6 and TRBJ1-1; D call uncertain. In germline, CDR1 is SGHDT, CDR2 YYEEEE. V lost 3 bases and J lost 6, with 9 bases in between. The CDR3 totals 12 residues. This CDR3 is CASSSIAPEAFF. The CDR3 region has the DNA TGTGCCAGCAGCTCGATAGCGCCTGAAGCTTTCTTT.

J is TRBJ2-3 and V is TRBV5-1; TRBD2 matches at 12 bases. The CDR3 length is 16 residues. After removal of 4 bases from V and 2 bases from J, the junction contained 5 bases not matched to a gene. Germline V gene sequence: CDR1 SGHRS, CDR2 YFSETQ. As DNA, the CDR3 is TGCGCCAGCAGCCGCGGACTAGCGGGACACACAGATACGCAGTATTTT. This codes for CASSRGLAGHTDTQYF. Together with reference TRBV5-1 and TRBJ2-3, the CDR3 gives the full variable domain: KAGVTQTPRYLIKTRGQQVTLSCSPISGHRSVSWYQQTPGQGLQFLFEYFSETQRNKGNFPGRFSGRQFSNSRSEMNVSTLELGDSALYLCASSRGLAGHTDTQYFGPGTRLTVL.

This chain connects TRBV4-1 to TRBJ2-1; D is undetermined. The CDR3 length is 13 residues. Trimming took off 0 bases at V and 6 bases at J, with 6 bases between the two ends. Germline loops: CDR1 MGHRA, CDR2 YSYEKL. The CDR3, as DNA: TGCGCCAGCAGCCAAGACTCCGTCAATGAGCAGTTCTTC. Translated: CASSQDSVNEQFF.

Here the CDR3 DNA reads TGTGCCATCACTCCAGGGAGTGTCGGCGAGCAGTACTTC. Amino acid sequence: CAITPGSVGEQYF. V and J are TRBV10-3 and TRBJ2-7; D is possibly TRBD1 or TRBD2 (5 bases each). This CDR3 contains 13 residues. Germline V gene data show CDR1 as ENHRY and CDR2 as SYGVKD. Trimming removed 7 bases at V and 6 bases at J, with 16 bases between.

This chain connects TRBV19 to TRBJ2-7, with TRBD2 matching 13 bases. The CDR3 has 17 amino acids. Germline loops: CDR1 LNHDA, CDR2 SQIVND (reference sequence). Unmatched junction bases numbered 13, after V lost 5 bases and J lost 6 bases. The chain's CDR3 is CASSLTTSGRAVGEQYF. The CDR3 nucleotides read TGTGCCAGTAGTCTTACCACTAGCGGGAGGGCCGTGGGCGAGCAGTACTTC.

The chain combines TRBV7-2 with TRBJ1-4; no reliable D call. CDR3 size: 13 residues. Looked up from germline, CDR1 is SGHTA and CDR2 is FQGNSA. The V end lost 5 bases, the J end lost 8 bases, and 12 bases lay between the germline ends. The DNA for the CDR3 is TGTGCCAGCAGCCTACGCGCGGGGGAAAAACTGTTTTTT. It is translated as CASSLRAGEKLFF.

This chain joins TRBV28 and TRBJ1-4; maybe TRBD1 (6 bases). Germline CDR1 is MDHEN and CDR2 is SYDVKM. The CDR3 runs to 17 residues. Trimming stripped 6 bases from V and 2 bases from J, with 19 bases between. The CDR3 sequence is CASSWGQTSLTNEKLFF. DNA of the CDR3: TGTGCCAGCAGCTGGGGACAAACGAGTCTTACTAATGAAAAACTGTTTTTT.

The V gene is TRBV30, the J gene TRBJ2-3, with D unresolved. The ends were cut back, 0 bases at V and 7 bases at J, with 8 bases in the middle. This CDR3 contains 12 residues. Germline values: CDR1 GTSNPN, CDR2 SVGIG (reference sequence). The CDR3 region has the DNA TGTGCCTGGAGTGTCTCCGATTATACGCAGTATTTT. The encoded protein is CAWSVSDYTQYF.

The CDR3 loop reads CAISRESYEQYF. CDR3 in DNA: TGTGCCATCAGCCGGGAGTCCTACGAGCAGTACTTC. The chain couples TRBV10-3 to TRBJ2-7; possible D gene TRBD2, 6 bases. Germline V lookup: CDR1 ENHRY, CDR2 SYGVKD. The V gene lost 6 bases and the J gene lost 1 base, with 7 bases spanning the gap. This CDR3 comprises 12 residues.

The V call is TRBV5-4, the J call TRBJ2-7, with TRBD2 as a possible D gene (5 bases). Trimming left V 0 bases short and J 5 bases short, with 9 bases between. The CDR3 runs to 13 residues. CDR1 and CDR2 (germline): SGHNT, YYREEE (reference sequence). CDR3 DNA sequence: TGTGCCAGCAGCTTGGTTGGGGAGCACGAGCAGTACTTC. Encoded protein: CASSLVGEHEQYF.

The chain joins TRBV15 to TRBJ2-2; 7 nucleotides agree with TRBD2. The ends lost 0 bases at V and 5 bases at J; junction bases unmatched: 6. The germline gives CDR1 LNHNV, CDR2 YYDKDF (reference sequence). The CDR3 is made up of 16 amino acids. The CDR3, as DNA: TGTGCCACCAGCAGAGATGGGACGCGGGGGACCGGGGAGCTGTTTTTT. Its protein is CATSRDGTRGTGELFF.

The chain joins TRBV14 to TRBJ1-5; no reliable D call. Germline V CDR1 and CDR2: SGHDN, FVKESK. Trimming removed 3 bases at V and 4 bases at J, with 7 bases between. CDR3 size: 13 residues. CDR3 sequence: CASSQGLNQPQHF. The CDR3, as DNA: TGTGCCAGCAGCCAGGGATTAAATCAGCCCCAGCATTTT.

This clone was counted a single time. The gene calls are TRBV29-1 and TRBJ1-2, with D possibly being TRBD1 (5 bases). V lost 8 bases to trimming and J lost 4 bases, with 23 bases between them. The CDR3 extends over 15 amino acids. Germline V gene sequence: CDR1 SQVTM, CDR2 ANQGSEA. The CDR3 DNA sequence: TGCAGCTCGGTCGGGACGCAGGGAGGGGTCTATGGCTACACCTTC. It encodes CSSVGTQGGVYGYTF. Variable domain in full (rest from reference TRBV29-1 and TRBJ1-2): SAVISQKPSRDICQRGTSLTIQCQVDSQVTMMFWYRQQPGQSLTLIATANQGSEATYESGFVIDKFPISRPNLTFSTLTVSNMSPEDSSIYLCSSVGTQGGVYGYTFGSGTRLTVV.

This clone was detected once. The chain couples TRBV29-1 to TRBJ2-1; D is undetermined. Trimming cost V 2 bases and J 5 bases, with 10 bases left between them. Per the germline V gene, CDR1 is SQVTM and CDR2 is ANQGSEA. The CDR3 spans 13 residues. CDR3 sequence: CSVESRLNNEQFF. The CDR3 region has the DNA TGCAGCGTTGAAAGTCGTCTCAACAATGAGCAGTTCTTC.

The chain joins TRBV19 to TRBJ2-7; D is possibly TRBD1 (6 bases). The CDR3 runs 15 residues. Per the germline V gene, CDR1 is LNHDA and CDR2 is SQIVND (reference sequence). Trimming took off 0 bases at V and 1 base at J, with 10 bases between the two ends. The CDR3 region has the DNA TGTGCCAGTAGTATAGAACAGGGTGGGTCCTACGAGCAGTACTTC. Protein sequence: CASSIEQGGSYEQYF.

The genes are TRBV5-1 and TRBJ2-3; TRBD1 matches 7 bases. V was clipped by 0 bases and J by 2 bases; unmatched bases: 15. The CDR3 runs to 19 residues. Germline V CDR1 and CDR2: SGHRS, YFSETQ. The CDR3 loop reads CASSLGGQSRPFLTDTQYF. CDR3 DNA: TGCGCCAGCAGCTTGGGGGGACAGAGCCGTCCCTTTCTCACAGATACGCAGTATTTT.

This chain joins TRBV6-5 and TRBJ2-5; D gene unclear. V was pared by 0 bases and J by 5 bases, with 7 bases between. The CDR3 has 13 residues. CDR1 is MNHEY and CDR2 is SVGAGI in the germline V gene. The CDR3 protein is CASSYSGVETQYF. The CDR3 bases are TGTGCCAGCAGTTACTCAGGAGTGGAGACCCAGTACTTC.

The rearrangement links TRBV11-2 to TRBJ2-4; D is possibly TRBD2 (6 bases). Germline V lookup: CDR1 SGHAT, CDR2 FQNNGV. Trimming removed 0 bases at V and 1 base at J, with 10 bases between. The CDR3 consists of 16 residues. CDR3 DNA: TGTGCCAGCAGCTTAGACCTGGAGGGGGCCAAAAACATTCAGTACTTC. It codes for CASSLDLEGAKNIQYF.

The chain links TRBV28 to TRBJ2-5; D call uncertain. There are 15 residues in the CDR3. Germline CDR1 reads MDHEN; CDR2 reads SYDVKM. Trimming pared 6 bases from V and 2 bases from J, leaving 16 bases between. The CDR3 nucleotides are TGTGCCAGCAGGTCAAACAGACCCAGTCAAGAGACCCAGTACTTC. As protein: CASRSNRPSQETQYF.

The sample holds one count of this clone. This chain uses TRBV29-1 with TRBJ1-1, with no clear D. V lost 3 bases and J lost 1, with 6 bases in between. Germline values: CDR1 SQVTM, CDR2 ANQGSEA. The CDR3 is 12 residues long. The CDR3 nucleotides are TGCAGCGTTGAGCTCTCGAACACTGAAGCTTTCTTT. It is translated as CSVELSNTEAFF. The complete variable domain, with remaining parts taken from reference TRBV29-1 and TRBJ1-1, reads SAVISQKPSRDICQRGTSLTIQCQVDSQVTMMFWYRQQPGQSLTLIATANQGSEATYESGFVIDKFPISRPNLTFSTLTVSNMSPEDSSIYLCSVELSNTEAFFGQGTRLTVV.

This chain links TRBV30 with TRBJ1-6; possible D gene TRBD1, 6 bases. Trimming took 5 bases from V and 3 from J, leaving 8 bases between them. CDR3 length equals 13 residues. CDR1 and CDR2 (germline): GTSNPN, SVGIG (reference sequence). The CDR3 here is CAWETGYNSPLHF. The CDR3 region has the DNA TGTGCCTGGGAGACAGGCTATAATTCACCCCTCCACTTT.

This clone appeared a single time. The rearrangement joins TRBV10-3 to TRBJ1-2; 8 bases agree with TRBD1. V lost 10 bases to trimming and J lost 1 base; unmatched junction nucleotides: 5. CDR3 size: 13 residues. From germline, CDR1 is ENHRY and CDR2 SYGVKD. The CDR3 bases are TGTGCCAGTGGGACAGGAGATAACTATGGCTACACCTTC. Amino acids: CASGTGDNYGYTF.

This sequence joins TRBV30 and TRBJ1-5; a weak D match, TRBD1 (5 bases). The V gene lost 3 bases and the J gene lost 4 bases, with 19 bases spanning the gap. CDR3 size: 16 residues. CDR1 is GTSNPN and CDR2 is SVGIG in the germline V gene (reference sequence). CDR3 protein: CAWSDRGTYSNQPQHF. CDR3 sequence (DNA): TGTGCCTGGAGCGATAGAGGGACCTACAGTAATCAGCCCCAGCATTTT.

This chain joins TRBV19 and TRBJ2-7, with TRBD1 as a possible D gene (5 bases). Germline CDR1 is LNHDA and CDR2 is SQIVND (reference sequence). The CDR3 is made up of 14 amino acids. V was clipped by 2 bases and J by 5 bases, with 13 bases between them. The CDR3 sequence: CASSIREVGHEQYF. The CDR3, as DNA: TGTGCCAGTAGTATAAGGGAAGTGGGGCACGAGCAGTACTTC. Supplemented by reference TRBV19 and TRBJ2-7, the full variable domain reads DGGITQSPKYLFRKEGQNVTLSCEQNLNHDAMYWYRQDPGQGLRLIYYSQIVNDFQKGDIAEGYSVSREKKESFPLTVTSAQKNPTAFYLCASSIREVGHEQYFGPGTRLTVT.

The V and J genes are TRBV4-2 and TRBJ2-1; 9 bases line up with TRBD2. This CDR3 contains 16 residues. V was clipped by 1 base and J by 5 bases; unmatched bases: 6. The V gene's germline CDR1 is LGHNA and CDR2 YNFKEQ. The CDR3 nucleotides are TGTGCCAGCAGCCAAGGACTAGCGGTAGATAACAATGAGCAGTTCTTC. Translation: CASSQGLAVDNNEQFF.

This sequence joins TRBV19 and TRBJ2-5, with 7 bases matching TRBD1. This CDR3 comprises 15 residues. The germline V gene encodes CDR1 LNHDA and CDR2 SQIVND (reference sequence). V lost 4 bases to trimming and J lost 4 bases; unmatched junction nucleotides: 9. CDR3 nucleotide sequence: TGTGCCAGTAGTACACCTACAGGGGTAGGAGAGACCCAGTACTTC. Translation gives CASSTPTGVGETQYF.